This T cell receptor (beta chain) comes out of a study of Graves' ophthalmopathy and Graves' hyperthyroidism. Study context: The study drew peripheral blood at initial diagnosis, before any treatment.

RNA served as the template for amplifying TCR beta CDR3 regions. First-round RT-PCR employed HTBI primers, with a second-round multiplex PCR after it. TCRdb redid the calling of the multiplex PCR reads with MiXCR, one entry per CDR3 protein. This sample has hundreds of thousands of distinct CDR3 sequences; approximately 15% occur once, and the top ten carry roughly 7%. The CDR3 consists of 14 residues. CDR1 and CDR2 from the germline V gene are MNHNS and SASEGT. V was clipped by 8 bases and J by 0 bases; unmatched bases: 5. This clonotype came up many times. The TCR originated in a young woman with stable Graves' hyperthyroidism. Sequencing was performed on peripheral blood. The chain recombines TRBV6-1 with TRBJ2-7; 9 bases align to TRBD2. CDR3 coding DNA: TGTGCCAGCGATAGCGGGGGTGTCTCCTACGAGCAGTACTTC. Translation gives CASDSGGVSYEQYF.